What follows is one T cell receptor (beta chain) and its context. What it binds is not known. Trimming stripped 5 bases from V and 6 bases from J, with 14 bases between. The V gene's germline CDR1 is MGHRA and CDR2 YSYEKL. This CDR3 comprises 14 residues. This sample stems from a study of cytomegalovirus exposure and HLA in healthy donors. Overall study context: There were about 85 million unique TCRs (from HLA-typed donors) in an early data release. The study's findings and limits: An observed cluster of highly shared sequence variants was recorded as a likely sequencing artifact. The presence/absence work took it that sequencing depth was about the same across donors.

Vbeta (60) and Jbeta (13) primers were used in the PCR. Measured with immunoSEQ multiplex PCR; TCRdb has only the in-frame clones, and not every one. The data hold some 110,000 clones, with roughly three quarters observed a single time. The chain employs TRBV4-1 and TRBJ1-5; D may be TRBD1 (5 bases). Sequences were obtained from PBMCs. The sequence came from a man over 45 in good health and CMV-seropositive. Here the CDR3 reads CASSNAGGIQPQHF. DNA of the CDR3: TGCGCCAGCAGCAACGCTGGGGGGATTCAGCCCCAGCATTTT.